This T cell receptor beta chain was obtained from a study of T and B cells in COVID-19 patients. Blood genomic DNA input for TRB amplification was about 240-500 ng. Multiplex PCR with BIOMED2 TRB-A/B primer pools amplified TRB rearrangements. TCRdb used MiXCR to reprocess the multiplex PCR reads, holding one entry per CDR3 protein. The table shows 20,000 to 30,000 distinct CDR3 sequences, with approximately 32% occurring only once. V was pared by 5 bases and J by 0 bases, with 16 bases between. The germline V gene encodes CDR1 SGHTA and CDR2 FQGNSA. The CDR3 length is 17 residues. This TCR derives from a human donor who had recovered from COVID-19. The specimen sequenced was blood. V and J are TRBV7-2 and TRBJ1-4; possibly TRBD1 for D (6 bases). CDR3 region: CASSPQSGATTNEKLFF. CDR3 sequence (DNA): TGTGCCAGCAGCCCACAATCAGGGGCGACAACTAATGAAAAACTGTTTTTT.